These 2 T cell receptor beta chains were sequenced from one sample in a study of siplizumab effects on memory and regulatory T cells. TCRdb keeps only in-frame clones here, not all; method: immunoSEQ multiplex PCR. Among 110,000 or so clones listed, about 93% were seen once. Specimen: CD4+ T cells sorted from blood. The source is a human donor in good health.

The CDR3 sequence: CASRPGTGGNQPQHF. The CDR3 nucleotides read TGTGCCAGCAGACCCGGGACAGGGGGCAATCAGCCCCAGCATTTT. The chain recombines TRBV6-5 with TRBJ1-5; TRBD1 matches 10 bases. The germline CDR1 and CDR2 sequences are MNHEY and SVGAGI. CDR3 length: 15 residues. Trimming took 6 bases from V and 2 from J; bases not matched to a gene: 4.

The chain carries TRBV5-4 and TRBJ2-7; TRBD1 aligns across 10 bases. V lost 4 bases and J lost 2; bases outside the gene matches: 3. Germline V lookup: CDR1 SGHNT, CDR2 YYREEE (reference sequence). This CDR3 is 14 amino acids long. The CDR3 sequence: CASSVGQGTYEQYF. The CDR3 nucleotides read TGTGCCAGCAGCGTGGGACAGGGGACCTACGAGCAGTACTTC.